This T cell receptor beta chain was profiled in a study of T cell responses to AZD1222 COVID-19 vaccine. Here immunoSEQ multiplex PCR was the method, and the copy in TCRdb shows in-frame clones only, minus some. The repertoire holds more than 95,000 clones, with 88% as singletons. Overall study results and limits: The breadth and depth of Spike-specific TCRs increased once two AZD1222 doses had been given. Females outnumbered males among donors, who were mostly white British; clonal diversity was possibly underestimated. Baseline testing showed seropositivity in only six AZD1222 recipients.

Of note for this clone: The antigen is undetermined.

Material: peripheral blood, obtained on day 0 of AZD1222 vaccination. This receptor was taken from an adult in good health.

The CDR3 DNA reads as TGTGCCAGCAGCTCAGGGTCCTCTGGAAACACCATATATTTT. It translates to CASSSGSSGNTIYF. The J gene is TRBJ1-3, the V gene TRBV3-1 (or the pseudogene TRBV3-2); D may be TRBD1 (5 bases). Trimming removed 5 bases at V and 0 bases at J, with 8 bases between. There are 14 residues in the CDR3. The germline V gene encodes CDR1 LGHDT and CDR2 YNNKEL (reference sequence).